This entry lists 32 T cell receptor beta chains sequenced from one sample in a study of blood T cell repertoires in COVID-19 (TCRdb year 2020). The method was the immunoSEQ multiplex PCR assay. TCRdb stores this immuneACCESS table with in-frame sequences only. Part of the clones is absent; in the studies checked, under half of the shortfall reflects unresolved V genes, and no reason is known for the rest. Across this sample there are some 290,000 clones, with roughly 90% seen only once. The ten top clones hold less than 4% of the sample. Sample: PBMCs or T cells enriched from blood (not recorded which). The receptors were sampled from a woman in her thirties who had been exposed to COVID-19.

The rearrangement joins TRBV19 to TRBJ1-2, with 9 positions matching TRBD1. In germline, CDR1 is LNHDA, CDR2 SQIVND (reference sequence). The CDR3 is made up of 14 amino acids. The V and J ends lost 3 bases and 8 bases, in that order; junction bases with no gene match: 7. This CDR3 is CASSIGQGQAGYTF. Here the CDR3 DNA reads TGTGCCAGTAGTATTGGACAGGGGCAGGCGGGCTACACCTTC. Full variable domain (rest looked up from reference TRBV19 and TRBJ1-2): DGGITQSPKYLFRKEGQNVTLSCEQNLNHDAMYWYRQDPGQGLRLIYYSQIVNDFQKGDIAEGYSVSREKKESFPLTVTSAQKNPTAFYLCASSIGQGQAGYTFGSGTRLTVV.

The rearrangement joins TRBV19 to TRBJ2-1; the match to TRBD2 covers 9 bases. There are 15 residues in the CDR3. In germline, CDR1 is LNHDA, CDR2 SQIVND (reference sequence). V was pared by 5 bases and J by 2 bases, with 4 bases of the junction left unmatched. The chain's CDR3 is CASSFGGGAYNEQFF. In DNA, the CDR3 is TGTGCCAGTAGTTTTGGCGGGGGGGCCTACAATGAGCAGTTCTTC.

The V gene is TRBV7-3, the J gene TRBJ1-3; unclear D gene. This CDR3 region has 14 residues. Germline V gene data show CDR1 as SGHTA and CDR2 as FQGTGA. Trimming took 6 bases from V and 2 from J, leaving 11 bases between them. The CDR3 DNA reads as TGTGCCAGCAGTGCGGGCGCACCTGGAAACACCATATATTTT. Protein: CASSAGAPGNTIYF.

The chain links TRBV10-3 to TRBJ2-3; 11 bases map to TRBD2. Germline assignment: CDR1 ENHRY and CDR2 SYGVKD. V gave up 4 bases and J gave up 6 bases; unmatched junction bases: 3. The CDR3 loop spans 14 amino acids. The DNA for the CDR3 is TGTGCCATCAGTGCTAGCGGGGGGCCGGATACGCAGTATTTT. It encodes CAISASGGPDTQYF.

The chain uses TRBV19 and TRBJ1-5; 9 bases align to TRBD1. The CDR3 loop spans 14 amino acids. The germline V gene encodes CDR1 LNHDA and CDR2 SQIVND (reference sequence). The junction had 8 bases not matched to a gene; V was cut back by 7 bases and J by 7 bases. CDR3 in amino acids: CASISGQGSQPQHF. CDR3 nucleotides: TGTGCCAGTATCTCGGGACAGGGTTCGCAGCCCCAGCATTTT.

The CDR3 sequence is CSASGQGVQETQYF. DNA of the CDR3: TGCAGTGCTAGTGGACAGGGGGTGCAAGAGACCCAGTACTTC. V gene TRBV20-1 combines with J gene TRBJ2-5, with TRBD1 matching 10 bases. Trimming took 3 bases from V and 2 from J; bases not matched to a gene: 3. This CDR3 has 14 residues. CDR1 and CDR2 (germline): DFQATT, SNEGSKA (reference sequence).

V usage is TRBV9 and J usage is TRBJ2-3; 10 positions match TRBD2. V lost 0 bases and J lost 7; bases outside the gene matches: 8. This CDR3 is built from 16 residues. CDR1 SGDLS and CDR2 YYNGEE come from the germline V gene. CDR3 coding DNA: TGTGCCAGCAGCGTAGCCCGAGTAGCGGGGGGCCATACGCAGTATTTT. Protein sequence: CASSVARVAGGHTQYF.

V gene TRBV30 combines with J gene TRBJ1-1, with D perhaps matching TRBD1 (6 bases). This CDR3 spans 12 amino acids. V was cut by 3 bases and J by 8 bases, with 13 bases left in between. CDR1 GTSNPN and CDR2 SVGIG come from the germline V gene (reference sequence). CDR3 sequence: CAWRGGAVEAFF. Written as DNA, the CDR3 is TGTGCCTGGAGGGGGGGGGCCGTAGAAGCTTTCTTT.

The V gene is TRBV5-1, the J gene TRBJ2-5, with TRBD2 as a possible D gene (5 bases). The CDR3 length is 14 residues. Germline CDR1 reads SGHRS; CDR2 reads YFSETQ. Trimming took off 1 base at V and 4 bases at J, with 11 bases between the two ends. The CDR3 protein is CASSLPARGETQYF. The CDR3 DNA sequence: TGCGCCAGCAGCTTGCCTGCACGGGGAGAGACCCAGTACTTC.

V is TRBV2 and J is TRBJ1-5, with TRBD1 matching 8 bases. The germline V gene encodes CDR1 SNHLY and CDR2 FYNNEI. The CDR3 has 14 residues. The V segment lost 10 bases and the J segment 2 bases; nucleotides outside the gene matches: 7. CDR3 DNA: TGTGCCATTACGACAGGGGTAGGCAATCAGCCCCAGCATTTT. It codes for CAITTGVGNQPQHF. The variable domain in full, completed from reference TRBV2 and TRBJ1-5, reads EPEVTQTPSHQVTQMGQEVILRCVPISNHLYFYWYRQILGQKVEFLVSFYNNEISEKSEIFDDQFSVERPDGSNFTLKIRSTKLEDSAMYFCAITTGVGNQPQHFGDGTRLSIL.

The gene calls are TRBV6-2 or TRBV6-3 and TRBJ1-1; 9 nucleotides align to TRBD1. Germline trimming cut 1 base from V and 3 bases from J; bases unmatched to any gene: 3. The CDR3 covers 15 residues. Per the germline V gene, CDR1 is MNHEY and CDR2 is SVGEGT. The CDR3 loop reads CASSYWGTGYTEAFF. CDR3 sequence (DNA): TGTGCCAGCAGTTACTGGGGGACAGGGTACACTGAAGCTTTCTTT.

The chain links TRBV5-8 to TRBJ2-5; a weak D match, TRBD1 (6 bases). Germline CDR1 reads SGHTS; CDR2 reads YDEGEE. V lost 0 bases, J lost 5 bases, and 14 bases lay in between. The CDR3 runs 15 residues. CDR3 in DNA: TGTGCCAGCAGCTTGGGGCAGGGGAGAGGGGAGACCCAGTACTTC. Translated: CASSLGQGRGETQYF.

J is TRBJ1-2 and V is TRBV5-1, with TRBD1 as a possible D gene (5 bases). Germline CDR1 SGHRS, CDR2 YFSETQ. The CDR3 is 14 amino acids. V dropped 0 bases and J dropped 3 bases, with 9 bases sitting between them. The CDR3 sequence is CASSLGQTYYGYTF. The DNA of the CDR3 is TGCGCCAGCAGCTTGGGACAGACTTACTATGGCTACACCTTC.

The CDR3 is CASSQVDRASYNSPLHF. The CDR3 nucleotides read TGCGCCAGCAGCCAAGTCGACAGGGCGTCCTATAATTCACCCCTCCACTTT. The genes are TRBV4-1 and TRBJ1-6, with 7 bases that match TRBD1. This CDR3 comprises 17 residues. Germline V gene lookup returns CDR1 MGHRA and CDR2 YSYEKL. Unmatched junction bases numbered 4, after V lost 1 base and J lost 1 base.

CDR3 loop: CSVPWAGLYGYTF. The CDR3 DNA reads as TGCAGCGTCCCCTGGGCGGGACTATATGGCTACACCTTC. This rearrangement joins TRBV29-1 to TRBJ1-2; D perhaps matches TRBD1 (5 bases). Per the germline V gene, CDR1 is SQVTM and CDR2 is ANQGSEA. V dropped 6 bases and J dropped 5 bases, with 16 bases sitting between them. The CDR3 length is 13 residues.

The V gene is TRBV7-3, the J gene TRBJ2-1; the match to TRBD1 covers 9 bases. Germline lookup yields CDR1 SGHTA and CDR2 FQGTGA. Unmatched junction bases numbered 12, after V lost 5 bases and J lost 7 bases. The CDR3 is 16 residues long. CDR3 DNA sequence: TGTGCCAGCAGCCCAACAGGGGGACAGGGTATTAATGAGCAGTTCTTC. As protein: CASSPTGGQGINEQFF.

The rearrangement uses TRBV11-2 and TRBJ1-1; D is perhaps TRBD1 (5 bases). Germline V lookup: CDR1 SGHAT, CDR2 FQNNGV. Between the trimmed V and J ends, which lost 1 base and 4 bases, there was a span of 7 bases. The CDR3 length is 13 residues. The CDR3 region has the DNA TGTGCCAGCAGCTTAGTGGGGGGCACTGAAGCTTTCTTT. Translating gives CASSLVGGTEAFF.

The CDR3, as DNA: TGTGCCAGCAGTTACGTCCGGGGCACTGAAGCTTTCTTT. It translates to CASSYVRGTEAFF. V is TRBV6-2 or TRBV6-3 and J is TRBJ1-1; no clear D gene. CDR1 MNHEY and CDR2 SVGEGT come from the germline V gene. There are 13 residues in the CDR3. Trimming left V 2 bases short and J 4 bases short, with 8 bases between.

This chain links TRBV5-4 with TRBJ1-1; D might be TRBD1 (5 bases). V dropped 5 bases and J dropped 4 bases, with 9 bases sitting between them. The CDR3 extends over 12 amino acids. CDR1 and CDR2 (germline): SGHNT, YYREEE (reference sequence). This CDR3 reads CASSSGGTEAFF. The CDR3, as DNA: TGTGCCAGCAGTTCGGGGGGCACTGAAGCTTTCTTT. Supplemented by reference TRBV5-4 and TRBJ1-1, the full variable domain reads ETGVTQSPTHLIKTRGQQVTLRCSSQSGHNTVSWYQQALGQGPQFIFQYYREEENGRGNFPPRFSGLQFPNYSSELNVNALELDDSALYLCASSSGGTEAFFGQGTRLTVV.

This clone is a singleton in its sample. J is TRBJ1-2 and V is TRBV9, with 9 bases matching TRBD1. V trimming: 4 bases; J trimming: 2 bases; junction bases outside the gene matches: 6. Looked up from germline, CDR1 is SGDLS and CDR2 is YYNGEE. CDR3 size: 15 residues. This CDR3 is CASSLGTGPNYGYTF. The CDR3 DNA is TGTGCCAGCAGCCTCGGGACAGGGCCCAACTATGGCTACACCTTC.

This chain joins TRBV7-2 and TRBJ2-5; perhaps TRBD1 as D (5 bases). V was cut by 4 bases and J by 3 bases, with 15 bases left in between. From germline, CDR1 is SGHTA and CDR2 FQGNSA. The CDR3 totals 15 residues. CDR3: CASSSRRLTEETQYF. DNA of the CDR3: TGTGCCAGCAGCTCGAGACGGTTGACAGAAGAGACCCAGTACTTC.

This clone came up once. This rearrangement joins TRBV4-2 to TRBJ1-3; no firm D call. The V end lost 5 bases, the J end lost 0 bases, and 14 bases lay between the germline ends. The CDR3 extends over 16 amino acids. Germline CDR1 is LGHNA and CDR2 is YNFKEQ. CDR3 DNA: TGTGCCAGCAGCGAATCCCACTATGGCTCTGGAAACACCATATATTTT. Its translation is CASSESHYGSGNTIYF.

The chain employs TRBV7-9 and TRBJ1-2; TRBD1 aligns across 8 bases. J was trimmed by 6 bases and V by 5 bases; bases with no gene match: 5. This CDR3 comprises 13 residues. Germline CDR1 SEHNR, CDR2 FQNEAQ (reference sequence). The CDR3 bases are TGTGCCAGCAGCCCCGCCAGGGGGCATGGCTACACCTTC. Protein sequence: CASSPARGHGYTF.

The V call is TRBV4-3, the J call TRBJ2-1; a weak D match, TRBD1 (6 bases). Trimming left V 3 bases short and J 4 bases short, with 16 bases between. Germline values: CDR1 LGHNA, CDR2 YSLEER. The CDR3 has 16 amino acids. The CDR3 DNA reads as TGCGCCAGCAGCCAGGAACCCGGGACATCTTACAATGAGCAGTTCTTC. Encoded protein: CASSQEPGTSYNEQFF.

The CDR3 DNA reads TGTGCCAGCAGCTTAGCTAGTCGGGGTTTGGGGCAGCCCCAGCATTTT. It is translated as CASSLASRGLGQPQHF. V usage is TRBV7-9 and J usage is TRBJ1-5; D is uncertain. Germline CDR1 reads SEHNR; CDR2 reads FQNEAQ (reference sequence). The CDR3 has 16 amino acids. The V gene lost 0 bases and the J gene lost 7 bases, with 16 bases spanning the gap.

CDR3 nucleotides: TGTGCCAGCAGACCACAGGGTGAGGTAGTGTTTGCTTTCTTT. It specifies CASRPQGEVVFAFF. V gene TRBV7-9 combines with J gene TRBJ1-1; weak D call: TRBD1 (6 bases). This CDR3 comprises 14 residues. Germline V gene data show CDR1 as SEHNR and CDR2 as FQNEAQ (reference sequence). V was cut by 6 bases and J by 11 bases, with 22 bases left in between.

This clone appeared once. The gene calls are TRBV7-9 and TRBJ2-3; TRBD1 agrees at 8 bases. In germline, CDR1 is SEHNR, CDR2 FQNEAQ (reference sequence). The CDR3 consists of 14 residues. J gave up 4 bases and V 4 bases, and 4 bases lay outside the gene matches. CDR3 amino acids: CASSSGQGPDTQYF. The CDR3, as DNA: TGTGCCAGCAGCTCCGGACAGGGTCCAGATACGCAGTATTTT.

The chain has TRBV5-1 and TRBJ2-7; no clear D gene. The CDR3 covers 15 residues. CDR1 SGHRS and CDR2 YFSETQ come from the germline V gene. Trimming pared 2 bases from V and 4 bases from J, leaving 16 bases between. CDR3 residues: CASSLATFGAYEQYF. The CDR3 DNA reads as TGCGCCAGCAGCTTAGCCACTTTCGGAGCTTACGAGCAGTACTTC. The full variable domain, rest sourced from reference TRBV5-1 and TRBJ2-7, is KAGVTQTPRYLIKTRGQQVTLSCSPISGHRSVSWYQQTPGQGLQFLFEYFSETQRNKGNFPGRFSGRQFSNSRSEMNVSTLELGDSALYLCASSLATFGAYEQYFGPGTRLTVT.

This clone was detected only once. The chain combines TRBV24-1 with TRBJ1-1, with 7 positions matching TRBD1. The germline V gene encodes CDR1 KGHDR and CDR2 SFDVKD. The junction had 0 bases not matched to a gene; V was cut back by 8 bases and J by 4 bases. This CDR3 is built from 11 residues. CDR3 nucleotide sequence: TGTGCCACCAACAGGGGCACTGAAGCTTTCTTT. This translates into CATNRGTEAFF.

Only a few counts were recorded for this clone. CDR3: CASSQEANEKLFF. CDR3 nucleotide sequence: TGTGCCAGCAGCCAGGAAGCTAATGAAAAACTGTTTTTT. The J gene is TRBJ1-4, the V gene TRBV7-3, with no clear D. Trimming shortened V by 5 bases and J by 3 bases, and 7 bases separated the two germline ends. Germline assignment: CDR1 SGHTA and CDR2 FQGTGA. The CDR3 length is 13 residues.

The J gene is TRBJ2-7, the V gene TRBV2; TRBD2 is a possible D gene (5 bases). Germline V gene data show CDR1 as SNHLY and CDR2 as FYNNEI. The CDR3 runs 11 residues. The V and J ends lost 2 bases and 9 bases respectively, with 8 bases between them. The CDR3 DNA follows: TGTGCCAGCAGTGAAATGAGGGTGCAGTACTTC. This codes for CASSEMRVQYF.

The genes are TRBV6-5 and TRBJ1-1, with TRBD1 identical over 9 bases. The J segment lost 10 bases and the V segment lost 5 bases, leaving 5 bases of the junction unmatched. Germline values: CDR1 MNHEY, CDR2 SVGAGI. This CDR3 is built from 12 residues. The CDR3: CASSRDRDAAFF. CDR3 bases: TGTGCCAGCAGTCGGGACAGGGACGCAGCTTTCTTT.